The source of this T cell receptor (beta chain) is a study of T cell responses to AZD1222 COVID-19 vaccine. Study conclusions and caveats: Spike was spanned by vaccine-associated CD4 TCRs, which were dominant at 160-218 and 743-854. Seropositive at baseline were only a handful of AZD1222 recipients.

A word on this clone: What it binds is not known.

Measured with immunoSEQ multiplex PCR; TCRdb has only the in-frame clones, and not every one. The profile shows approximately 110,000 clones, around 89% of them singletons. Sample: peripheral blood, taken 28 days after the second AZD1222 dose. This TCR derives from an adult who received the AZD1222 COVID-19 vaccine.

The CDR3 here is CASASSGTLHEQYF. The CDR3 coding sequence is TGTGCCAGCGCTTCCTCGGGGACTCTCCACGAGCAGTACTTC. The chain couples TRBV6-6 to TRBJ2-7, with D perhaps matching TRBD2 (6 bases). This CDR3 has 14 amino acids. Germline V lookup: CDR1 MNHNY, CDR2 SVGAGI (reference sequence). Between the trimmed V and J ends, which lost 8 bases and 5 bases, there was a span of 19 bases.